These 9 T cell receptor beta chains came from one sample sequenced in a study of T cell responses to AZD1222 COVID-19 vaccine. This table comes from immunoSEQ multiplex PCR, and its TCRdb copy is limited to in-frame clones, with some not included. The repertoire holds 100,000 to 150,000 clones, with 86% as singletons. This sample comprised peripheral blood, obtained on day 0 of AZD1222 vaccination. These receptor sequences come from an adult in good health.

DNA of the CDR3: TGTGCCAGCTCACCACCGACGGCGGACAGGGTTTTCTTC. The encoded protein is CASSPPTADRVFF. The chain couples TRBV18 to TRBJ2-1; 8 nucleotides match TRBD1. The CDR3 covers 13 residues. Unmatched junction bases numbered 8, after V lost 0 bases and J lost 16 bases. Germline V gives CDR1 KGHSH, CDR2 LQKENI.

This clone occurred once. This chain links TRBV29-1 with TRBJ1-2, with D uncertain. Trimming took 4 bases from V and 2 from J, leaving 14 bases between them. CDR1 and CDR2 from the germline V gene are SQVTM and ANQGSEA. This CDR3 contains 14 residues. In DNA, the CDR3 is TGCAGCGTTGCCGGGTCTTCCTTAAACTATGGCTACACCTTC. Its protein product is CSVAGSSLNYGYTF.

This chain connects TRBV28 to TRBJ1-2; the match to TRBD1 covers 9 bases. Germline CDR1 reads MDHEN; CDR2 reads SYDVKM. This CDR3 contains 14 residues. The trim removed 3 bases at V and 3 bases at J, leaving 2 bases unmatched. CDR3 amino acids: CASSLGTGYYGYTF. DNA for the CDR3: TGTGCCAGCAGTTTGGGGACAGGGTACTATGGCTACACCTTC.

V and J are TRBV6-2 or TRBV6-3 and TRBJ2-7; D is unresolved. The CDR3 has 12 residues. Germline V gene sequence: CDR1 MNHEY, CDR2 SVGEGT. The V gene lost 0 bases and the J gene lost 2 bases, with 2 bases spanning the gap. CDR3 residues: CASSYSAYEQYF. The CDR3 bases are TGTGCCAGCAGTTACTCAGCCTACGAGCAGTACTTC.

The rearrangement links TRBV5-1 to TRBJ2-7; D may match TRBD1 or TRBD2 (5 bases each). V was cut by 1 base and J by 5 bases, with 10 bases left in between. The CDR3 consists of 13 residues. Germline CDR1 SGHRS, CDR2 YFSETQ. CDR3 bases: TGCGCCAGCAGCTTGACCAGGGACCACGAGCAGTACTTC. Translation: CASSLTRDHEQYF.

The rearrangement joins TRBV19 to TRBJ2-7; 10 bases fit TRBD2. CDR3 length: 15 residues. Losses at the gene ends were 6 bases for V and 2 bases for J; bases not matched to a gene: 7. Germline CDR1 LNHDA, CDR2 SQIVND (reference sequence). Here the CDR3 reads CASRGLTSGAYEQYF. The CDR3 DNA follows: TGTGCCAGTAGAGGGCTTACTAGCGGGGCCTACGAGCAGTACTTC. Full variable domain (rest looked up from reference TRBV19 and TRBJ2-7): DGGITQSPKYLFRKEGQNVTLSCEQNLNHDAMYWYRQDPGQGLRLIYYSQIVNDFQKGDIAEGYSVSREKKESFPLTVTSAQKNPTAFYLCASRGLTSGAYEQYFGPGTRLTVT.

The chain joins TRBV14 to TRBJ1-6; D unresolved. This CDR3 has 12 amino acids. Between the trimmed V and J ends, which lost 0 bases and 16 bases, there was a span of 10 bases. Germline CDR1 SGHDN, CDR2 FVKESK. For the CDR3, the DNA is TGTGCCAGCAGCCAAGATAGCCGCGGTCTCCACTTT. Its translation is CASSQDSRGLHF.

This clone was seen repeatedly, ten times or more. The chain couples TRBV6-6 to TRBJ2-6; D gene uncertain. V lost 5 bases and J 0 bases, leaving 14 bases between the germline ends. CDR1 is MNHNY and CDR2 is SVGAGI in the germline V gene (reference sequence). The CDR3 runs 17 residues. The CDR3: CASSPLLGISGANVLTF. The CDR3 DNA follows: TGTGCCAGCAGTCCATTGCTCGGTATCTCTGGGGCCAACGTCCTGACTTTC.

This chain uses TRBV5-6 with TRBJ1-5, with D tentatively TRBD1 (5 bases). CDR1 is SGHDT, CDR2 YYEEEE, per germline. The CDR3 runs 16 residues. Trimming stripped 4 bases from V and 7 bases from J, with 21 bases between. CDR3 DNA sequence: TGTGCCAGCAGCAAAGGAGGGTGGACAAGGGACCAGCCCCAGCATTTT. This translates into CASSKGGWTRDQPQHF.